This T cell receptor (beta chain) appears in the sequencing data of a study of blood T cell repertoires in COVID-19. Study as a whole: Researchers got acute and convalescent COVID-19 samples from the United States, Italy and Spain. PBMCs, B-cell-depleted T cells, or T cells provided the cDNA or gDNA that made up the material.

Points on this clone: Additional DNA sequences in this sample encode the identical CDR3.

In the source study's methods: Nucleated cell counts were estimated from reference gene primer amplification. TCRdb's table, derived via immunoSEQ multiplex PCR, lists solely in-frame clones and lacks some. Clone size and the V and J calls come from that table; the DNA yielded D and trimming. The sample carries roughly 270,000 clones, roughly 87% recorded once. CDR1 LNHDA and CDR2 SQIVND come from the germline V gene (reference sequence). J gave up 1 base and V 2 bases, and 3 bases lay outside the gene matches. The CDR3 extends over 15 amino acids. This sequence joins TRBV19 and TRBJ2-3; 7 bases match TRBD2. The source is a man aged 18 to 29 with active or convalescent COVID-19. The sequenced sample was peripheral blood. CDR3 nucleotide sequence: TGTGCCAGTAGTATACTGGCGGGGGGCACAGATACGCAGTATTTT. This translates into CASSILAGGTDTQYF.